A single sample is the source of the 25 T cell receptor beta chains below, sequenced in a study of blood T cell repertoires in COVID-19. Using immunoSEQ multiplex PCR, the repertoire was profiled, and TCRdb retains in-frame clones only, with some absent. The sample records roughly 120,000 clones, about 90% being singletons. What was sequenced was peripheral blood. The origin of the receptors is a woman aged 70-85 years with acute or convalescent COVID-19.

The chain has TRBV3-1 (or the pseudogene TRBV3-2) and TRBJ1-3, with D uncertain. The length of the CDR3 is 15 residues. Looked up from germline, CDR1 is LGHDT and CDR2 is YNNKEL (reference sequence). The V and J ends lost 4 bases and 2 bases respectively, with 12 bases between them. CDR3 sequence (DNA): TGTGCCAGCAGCCTACGGGTCGGAACTGGAAACACCATATATTTT. Its translation is CASSLRVGTGNTIYF.

The chain joins TRBV5-1 to TRBJ2-1; 8 bases align to TRBD1. Trimming took 7 bases from V and 9 from J; bases not matched to a gene: 12. There are 14 residues in the CDR3. CDR1 is SGHRS, CDR2 YFSETQ, per germline. Here the CDR3 DNA reads TGCGCCAGCCGCAAGGACAGGGTGGACGGTGAGCAGTTCTTC. The encoded protein is CASRKDRVDGEQFF.

V gene TRBV5-4 combines with J gene TRBJ1-6; no clear D gene. CDR1 and CDR2 from the germline V gene are SGHNT and YYREEE (reference sequence). This CDR3 spans 12 amino acids. V dropped 4 bases and J dropped 7 bases, with 6 bases sitting between them. In DNA, the CDR3 is TGTGCCAGCAGCCCTAAAAATTCACCCCTCCACTTT. Its translation is CASSPKNSPLHF.

This clone was recorded a few times. The V and J genes are TRBV11-3 and TRBJ1-6; 7 bases match TRBD1. V shed 0 bases and J 6 bases; nucleotides not matched to a gene: 5. This CDR3 spans 16 amino acids. From germline, CDR1 is SGHNT and CDR2 YENEEA. CDR3 coding DNA: TGTGCCAGCAGCTTAGAGTTTGGGACAGCTAATTCACCCCTCCACTTT. As protein: CASSLEFGTANSPLHF.

This chain uses TRBV10-3 with TRBJ1-1, with D tentatively TRBD1 (6 bases). CDR3 length: 13 amino acids. V was cut by 0 bases and J by 5 bases, with 7 bases left in between. The germline V gene has CDR1 ENHRY and CDR2 SYGVKD. In DNA, the CDR3 is TGTGCCATCAGTGAGTCGGACAGAACTGAAGCTTTCTTT. Translation gives CAISESDRTEAFF.

The V gene is TRBV19, the J gene TRBJ1-1, with D perhaps matching TRBD1 (5 bases). This CDR3 spans 13 amino acids. V lost 3 bases, J lost 3 bases, and 8 bases lay in between. In germline, CDR1 is LNHDA, CDR2 SQIVND (reference sequence). Here the CDR3 reads CASSIGGYTEAFF. The CDR3 DNA sequence: TGTGCCAGTAGTATTGGGGGGTACACTGAAGCTTTCTTT.

With regard to this clone: The same CDR3 can be traced to other DNA sequences in this sample. J is TRBJ1-5 and V is TRBV28; the D gene is possibly TRBD1 (5 bases). The CDR3 is 12 amino acids. V was pared by 6 bases and J by 4 bases, with 7 bases between. The germline V gene encodes CDR1 MDHEN and CDR2 SYDVKM. The CDR3 is CASREGNQPQHF. CDR3 DNA sequence: TGTGCCAGCAGGGAGGGGAATCAGCCCCAGCATTTT.

CDR3 sequence (DNA): TGCGCCAGCAGCCGGGCGGGGACAGGGGATTTCTATGGCTACACCTTC. Protein sequence: CASSRAGTGDFYGYTF. V is TRBV4-1 and J is TRBJ1-2; 10 nucleotides align to TRBD1. CDR1 and CDR2 from the germline V gene are MGHRA and YSYEKL. The CDR3 loop spans 16 amino acids. With 4 bases clipped from V and 4 bases from J, the junction kept 9 bases outside the gene matches.

J is TRBJ1-6 and V is TRBV30; TRBD1 agrees at 7 bases. The CDR3 is made up of 14 amino acids. After removal of 3 bases from V and 5 bases from J, the junction contained 4 bases not matched to a gene. CDR1 is GTSNPN, CDR2 SVGIG, per germline (reference sequence). CDR3 coding DNA: TGTGCCTGGAGGGAACAGGGGCATAATTCACCCCTCCACTTT. Protein sequence: CAWREQGHNSPLHF. Full variable domain (outside the CDR3, taken from reference TRBV30 and TRBJ1-6): SQTIHQWPATLVQPVGSPLSLECTVEGTSNPNLYWYRQAAGRGLQLLFYSVGIGQISSEVPQNLSASRPQDRQFILSSKKLLLSDSGFYLCAWREQGHNSPLHFGNGTRLTVT.

The chain employs TRBV19 and TRBJ2-5; a possible D gene is TRBD2 (6 bases). This CDR3 is built from 14 residues. Germline V gene data show CDR1 as LNHDA and CDR2 as SQIVND (reference sequence). With 7 bases removed from V and 5 bases from J, the gap between germline ends came to 17 bases. CDR3 nucleotide sequence: TGTGCCAGTAAGGGAGGAGGCATCAAGGAGACCCAGTACTTC. This translates into CASKGGGIKETQYF.

This chain connects TRBV30 to TRBJ2-7; tentatively, D is TRBD1 (5 bases). V was trimmed by 0 bases and J by 7 bases, leaving 10 bases between them. Per the germline V gene, CDR1 is GTSNPN and CDR2 is SVGIG (reference sequence). This CDR3 contains 12 residues. CDR3 coding DNA: TGTGCCTGGAGTGTACCCCAGGGTGAGCAGTACTTC. This gives the protein CAWSVPQGEQYF.

The chain uses TRBV27 and TRBJ1-6; tentatively, D is TRBD1 (5 bases). The CDR3 extends over 15 amino acids. The germline V and J ends were trimmed by 8 bases and 0 bases, with 11 bases remaining between them. Germline CDR1 is MNHEY and CDR2 is SMNVEV (reference sequence). CDR3 residues: CASRTLSSYNSPLHF. The CDR3 coding sequence is TGTGCCAGCCGGACATTGAGCTCCTATAATTCACCCCTCCACTTT.

In its sample, this clone was seen once. The chain joins TRBV5-1 to TRBJ2-7, with 8 bases matching TRBD1. CDR3 length equals 14 residues. With 5 bases clipped from V and 1 base from J, the junction kept 5 bases outside the gene matches. The V gene's germline CDR1 is SGHRS and CDR2 YFSETQ. The CDR3 here is CASRQTGESYEQYF. CDR3 DNA sequence: TGCGCCAGCAGGCAGACAGGGGAATCCTACGAGCAGTACTTC.

The chain links TRBV4-2 to TRBJ1-6; 8 nucleotides match TRBD1. The CDR3 is 17 residues long. Per germline, CDR1 LGHNA and CDR2 YNFKEQ. V shed 0 bases and J 5 bases; nucleotides not matched to a gene: 6. The CDR3 DNA is TGTGCCAGCAGCCAAGATATGCAGGGGGCCGATAATTCACCCCTCCACTTT. Translation gives CASSQDMQGADNSPLHF.

The V and J genes are TRBV7-9 and TRBJ2-7; TRBD1 matches 9 bases. The V gene end was trimmed by 4 bases and the J gene end by 6 bases; junction bases not matched to a gene: 10. The CDR3 is made up of 15 amino acids. Germline lookup yields CDR1 SEHNR and CDR2 FQNEAQ (reference sequence). The chain's CDR3 is CASSWTKGTGSEQYF. The CDR3 DNA sequence: TGTGCCAGCAGCTGGACGAAAGGGACAGGGAGCGAGCAGTACTTC.

The chain recombines TRBV27 with TRBJ1-1; D perhaps matches TRBD1 (5 bases). The CDR3 totals 14 residues. The germline V gene has CDR1 MNHEY and CDR2 SMNVEV (reference sequence). V gave up 9 bases and J gave up 2 bases, with 16 bases separating them. In DNA, the CDR3 is TGTGCCAGTCGCCGGGGGGAGGGAAACACTGAAGCTTTCTTT. Translation: CASRRGEGNTEAFF.

V gene TRBV28 combines with J gene TRBJ1-1; 9 positions agree with TRBD1. The trim removed 1 base at V and 11 bases at J, leaving 11 bases unmatched. CDR3 length equals 15 residues. From germline, CDR1 is MDHEN and CDR2 SYDVKM. The chain's CDR3 is CASSLSSDRGLRAFF. In DNA form, the CDR3 reads TGTGCCAGCAGTTTATCTTCGGACAGGGGACTTCGCGCTTTCTTT. Supplemented by reference TRBV28 and TRBJ1-1, the full variable domain reads DVKVTQSSRYLVKRTGEKVFLECVQDMDHENMFWYRQDPGLGLRLIYFSYDVKMKEKGDIPEGYSVSREKKERFSLILESASTNQTSMYLCASSLSSDRGLRAFFGQGTRLTVV.

The chain combines TRBV19 with TRBJ1-1, with D perhaps TRBD1 (6 bases). Trimming removed 10 bases from V and 8 bases from J, with 17 bases in between. The germline CDR1 and CDR2 sequences are LNHDA and SQIVND (reference sequence). The CDR3 consists of 12 residues. This chain's CDR3 is CATGGNRAEAFF. The CDR3 region has the DNA TGTGCCACCGGAGGCAACAGGGCGGAAGCTTTCTTT.

The V call is TRBV4-1, the J call TRBJ2-1, with D possibly being TRBD2 (7 bases). The CDR3 consists of 21 residues. Germline V gene data show CDR1 as MGHRA and CDR2 as YSYEKL. V was pared by 0 bases and J by 9 bases, with 33 bases between. Here the CDR3 reads CASSQDSVGGALSHFPGEQFF. In nucleotides, the CDR3 is TGCGCCAGCAGCCAAGACTCCGTGGGGGGGGCGCTTAGTCATTTTCCGGGTGAGCAGTTCTTC.

The chain has TRBV27 and TRBJ2-5, with 7 positions matching TRBD2. Germline values: CDR1 MNHEY, CDR2 SMNVEV (reference sequence). J gave up 4 bases and V 5 bases, and 4 bases lay outside the gene matches. This CDR3 region has 13 residues. CDR3 DNA sequence: TGTGCCAGCAGTAGCGGGGATGGAGAGACCCAGTACTTC. Protein product: CASSSGDGETQYF.

The V call is TRBV11-2, the J call TRBJ1-1; 7 bases fit TRBD1. Germline assignment: CDR1 SGHAT and CDR2 FQNNGV. The V gene end was trimmed by 5 bases and the J gene end by 5 bases; junction bases not matched to a gene: 8. This CDR3 is built from 14 residues. The CDR3 spells CASSNREGATEAFF. The CDR3 DNA reads as TGTGCCAGCAGCAACCGGGAGGGGGCAACTGAAGCTTTCTTT.

The chain links TRBV19 to TRBJ1-3, with a tentative D call TRBD1 (6 bases). Trimming cost V 4 bases and J 2 bases, with 9 bases left between them. Germline values: CDR1 LNHDA, CDR2 SQIVND (reference sequence). The CDR3 totals 14 residues. The CDR3 sequence: CASSNSGAGNTIYF. Here the CDR3 DNA reads TGTGCCAGTAGTAACTCAGGGGCTGGAAACACCATATATTTT.

The V call is TRBV5-1, the J call TRBJ2-1; the match to TRBD2 covers 10 bases. The junction had 9 bases not matched to a gene; V was cut back by 3 bases and J by 9 bases. In germline, CDR1 is SGHRS, CDR2 YFSETQ. There are 15 residues in the CDR3. CDR3 region: CASSSSAGGPIEQFF. Written as DNA, the CDR3 is TGCGCCAGCAGCTCTTCAGCGGGGGGGCCGATTGAGCAGTTCTTC.

This clone was counted a single time. This chain connects TRBV6-5 to TRBJ2-2; 8 bases align to TRBD1. This CDR3 is 15 amino acids long. Trimming removed 5 bases from V and 4 bases from J; junction bases left unmatched: 6. Germline CDR1 is MNHEY and CDR2 is SVGAGI. The CDR3 DNA reads as TGTGCCAGCAGTCTTAGACAGGGGTCCACCGGGGAGCTGTTTTTT. Translated, it gives CASSLRQGSTGELFF.

This clone appeared a single time. The chain is built from TRBV6-4 and TRBJ1-6; D perhaps matches TRBD1 (5 bases). The CDR3 is 15 amino acids. The germline CDR1 and CDR2 sequences are MRHNA and SNTAGT. V lost 2 bases, J lost 9 bases, and 14 bases lay in between. The CDR3 spells CASSDNGHRGSPLHF. The DNA for the CDR3 is TGTGCCAGCAGTGACAACGGCCATAGGGGTTCACCCCTCCACTTT.